This TCR beta chain is from a study of CD4+ T cells in melanoma. Notes on the study in general: A reported correlation linked neoantigen-specific CD4+ T cells to CD8+, macrophage and B cell function. Diverse differentiation states were reported for melanoma neoantigen-specific CD4+ T cells.

V was clipped by 0 bases and J by 10 bases; unmatched bases: 5. The CDR3 has 15 amino acids. Germline V gives CDR1 MNHEY, CDR2 SVGAGI. The method was immunoSEQ multiplex PCR; TCRdb's version includes in-frame clones alone and lacks a portion of them. This table has tens of thousands of clones, approximately 70% appearing once. Regarding this clone: The antigen is unknown.

This receptor was obtained from a human donor with melanoma. The genes are TRBV6-5 and TRBJ2-1, with TRBD2 matching over 11 bases. Source material: tumor tissue. CDR3 sequence reads: CASSYSTSGAREQFF. The CDR3 DNA reads TGTGCCAGCAGTTACTCGACTAGCGGGGCGAGGGAGCAGTTCTTC.